This T cell receptor (beta chain) was sequenced during a study of radiotherapy plus CTLA-4 blockade in lung cancer. Looking at the study overall: For 18% of patients, objective responses occurred, and roughly 30% had disease control.

Germline V gene lookup returns CDR1 SGHNT and CDR2 YYREEE (reference sequence). V lost 3 bases and J lost 4; bases outside the gene matches: 7. The CDR3 covers 16 residues. As for this clone: Its cognate antigen is unknown.

Focal radiation was given together with CTLA-4 blockade (ipilimumab) to patients with chemo-refractory metastatic non-small-cell lung cancer. Points from the study as a whole: Response, reportedly, was best predicted by interferon-beta along with early blood T cell clone dynamics. Subsequent to radiotherapy plus ipilimumab, tumor-derived TCR clones underwent expansion in blood.

The assay was immunoSEQ multiplex PCR, and TCRdb's table has in-frame clones only and misses some. The data contain nearly 110,000 clones, more than 70% of them singletons. The clonotype was recovered from a human donor with non-small cell lung cancer that progressed on radiotherapy plus ipilimumab. Some clones in this sample may be carry-over from other donors' samples. The specimen comprised peripheral blood, sampled from a patient treated with radiotherapy plus ipilimumab. V gene TRBV5-4 combines with J gene TRBJ2-3, with 11 bases identical to TRBD2. The CDR3 nucleotides read TGTGCCAGCAGCTACCCGACTAGCGGGGTGGCAGATACGCAGTATTTT. Protein sequence: CASSYPTSGVADTQYF.